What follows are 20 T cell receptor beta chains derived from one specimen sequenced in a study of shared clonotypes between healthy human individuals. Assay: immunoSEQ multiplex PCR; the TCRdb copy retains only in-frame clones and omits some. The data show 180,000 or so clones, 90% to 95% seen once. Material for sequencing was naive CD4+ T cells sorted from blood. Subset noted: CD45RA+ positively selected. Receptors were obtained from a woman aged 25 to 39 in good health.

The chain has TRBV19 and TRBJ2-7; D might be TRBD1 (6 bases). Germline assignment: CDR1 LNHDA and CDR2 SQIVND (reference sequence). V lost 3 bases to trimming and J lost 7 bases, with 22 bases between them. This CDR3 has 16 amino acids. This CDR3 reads CASSIVTFRDKKEQYF. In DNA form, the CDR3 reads TGTGCCAGTAGTATTGTAACCTTCCGGGACAAGAAGGAGCAGTACTTC.

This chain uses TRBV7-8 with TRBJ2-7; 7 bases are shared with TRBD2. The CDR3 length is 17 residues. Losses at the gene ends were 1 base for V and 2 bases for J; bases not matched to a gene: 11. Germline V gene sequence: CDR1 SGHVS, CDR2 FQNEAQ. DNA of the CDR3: TGTGCCAGCAGCTTAGGACTCCGGACTAGGAAGCCCTACGAGCAGTACTTC. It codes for CASSLGLRTRKPYEQYF.

CDR3 sequence: CASSGSYEQYF. DNA of the CDR3: TGTGCCAGCAGTGGTTCCTACGAGCAGTACTTC. This sequence joins TRBV6-1 and TRBJ2-5; no reliable D call. Matching the DNA end better, TRBJ2-7 makes the J call doubtful. Germline values: CDR1 MNHNS, CDR2 SASEGT. The CDR3 is 11 residues long.

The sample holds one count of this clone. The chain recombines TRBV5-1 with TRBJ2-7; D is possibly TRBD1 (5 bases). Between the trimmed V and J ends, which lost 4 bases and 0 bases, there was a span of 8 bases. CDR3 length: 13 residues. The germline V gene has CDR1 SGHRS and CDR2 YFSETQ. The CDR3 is CASSQTVSYEQYF. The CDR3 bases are TGCGCCAGCAGCCAGACAGTCTCCTACGAGCAGTACTTC.

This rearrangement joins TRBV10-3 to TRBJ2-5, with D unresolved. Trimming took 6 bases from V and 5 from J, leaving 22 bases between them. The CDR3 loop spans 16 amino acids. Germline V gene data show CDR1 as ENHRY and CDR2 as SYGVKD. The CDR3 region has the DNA TGTGCCATCAGCGTCGCACGATCAGCCGCCCGGGAGACCCAGTACTTC. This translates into CAISVARSAARETQYF.

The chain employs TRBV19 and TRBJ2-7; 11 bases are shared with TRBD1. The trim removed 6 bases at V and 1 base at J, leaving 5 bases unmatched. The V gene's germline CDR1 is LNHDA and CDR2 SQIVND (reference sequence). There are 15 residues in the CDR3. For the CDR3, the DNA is TGTGCCAGTAGGACCGGGACAGGGGGTTCCTACGAGCAGTACTTC. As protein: CASRTGTGGSYEQYF.

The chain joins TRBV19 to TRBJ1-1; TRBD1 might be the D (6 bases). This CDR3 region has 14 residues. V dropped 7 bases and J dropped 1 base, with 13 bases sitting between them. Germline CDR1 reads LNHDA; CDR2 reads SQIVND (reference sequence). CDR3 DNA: TGTGCCAGTAAGGGTTGGGGGGCGAACACTGAAGCTTTCTTT. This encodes CASKGWGANTEAFF.

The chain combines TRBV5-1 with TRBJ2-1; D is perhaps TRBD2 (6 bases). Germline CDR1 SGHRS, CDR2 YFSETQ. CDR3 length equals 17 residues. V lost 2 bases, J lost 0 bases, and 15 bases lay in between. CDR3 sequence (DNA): TGCGCCAGCAGCTTCGACCTAGCGACCAGCTCCTACAATGAGCAGTTCTTC. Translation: CASSFDLATSSYNEQFF.

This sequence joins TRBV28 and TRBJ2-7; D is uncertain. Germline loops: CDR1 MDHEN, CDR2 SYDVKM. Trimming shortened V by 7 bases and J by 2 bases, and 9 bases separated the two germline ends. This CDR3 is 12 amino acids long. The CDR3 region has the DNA TGTGCCAGCAATCGGCAGACCTACGAGCAGTACTTC. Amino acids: CASNRQTYEQYF. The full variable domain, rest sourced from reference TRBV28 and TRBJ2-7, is DVKVTQSSRYLVKRTGEKVFLECVQDMDHENMFWYRQDPGLGLRLIYFSYDVKMKEKGDIPEGYSVSREKKERFSLILESASTNQTSMYLCASNRQTYEQYFGPGTRLTVT.

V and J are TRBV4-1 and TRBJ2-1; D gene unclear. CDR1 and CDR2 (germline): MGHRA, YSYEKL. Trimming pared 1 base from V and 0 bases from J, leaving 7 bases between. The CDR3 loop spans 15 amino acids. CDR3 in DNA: TGCGCCAGCAGCCAAGTCCGGAGCTCCTACAATGAGCAGTTCTTC. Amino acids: CASSQVRSSYNEQFF.

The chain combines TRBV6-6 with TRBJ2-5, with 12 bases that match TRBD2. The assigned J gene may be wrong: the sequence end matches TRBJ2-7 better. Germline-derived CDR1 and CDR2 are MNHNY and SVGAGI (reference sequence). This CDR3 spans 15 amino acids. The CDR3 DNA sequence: TGTGCCAGCAGCCTAGGGACTAGCGGGCTCTACGAGCAGTACTTC. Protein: CASSLGTSGLYEQYF.

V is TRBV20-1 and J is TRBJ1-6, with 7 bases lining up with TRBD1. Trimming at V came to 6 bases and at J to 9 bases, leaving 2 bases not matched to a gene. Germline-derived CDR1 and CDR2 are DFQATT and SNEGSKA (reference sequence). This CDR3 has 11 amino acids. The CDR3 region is CSARDSSPLHF. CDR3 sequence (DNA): TGCAGTGCCCGGGACAGTTCACCCCTCCACTTT.

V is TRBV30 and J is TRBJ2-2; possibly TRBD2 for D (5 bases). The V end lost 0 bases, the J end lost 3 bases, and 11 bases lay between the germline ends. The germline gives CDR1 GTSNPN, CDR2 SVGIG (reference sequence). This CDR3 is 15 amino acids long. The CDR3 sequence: CAWSVLDFHTGELFF. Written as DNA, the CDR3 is TGTGCCTGGAGTGTGTTGGACTTTCACACCGGGGAGCTGTTTTTT.

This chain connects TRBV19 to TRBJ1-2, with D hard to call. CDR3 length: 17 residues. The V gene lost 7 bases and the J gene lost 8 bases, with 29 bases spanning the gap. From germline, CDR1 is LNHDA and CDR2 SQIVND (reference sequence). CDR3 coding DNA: TGTGCCAGTATCCCATCGGTAAAGGGTTGGACTCCTCAGGGCTACACCTTC. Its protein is CASIPSVKGWTPQGYTF.

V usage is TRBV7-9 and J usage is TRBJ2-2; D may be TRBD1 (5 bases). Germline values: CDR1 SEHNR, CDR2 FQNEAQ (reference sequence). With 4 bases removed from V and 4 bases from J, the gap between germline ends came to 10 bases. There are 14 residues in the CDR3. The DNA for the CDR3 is TGTGCCAGCAGCTCAGGACAAACCACCGGGGAGCTGTTTTTT. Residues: CASSSGQTTGELFF.

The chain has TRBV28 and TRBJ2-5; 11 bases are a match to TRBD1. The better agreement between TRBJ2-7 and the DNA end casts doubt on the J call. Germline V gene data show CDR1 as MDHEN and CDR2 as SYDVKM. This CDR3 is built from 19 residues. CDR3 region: CASTGTGGQPSGVSYEQYF. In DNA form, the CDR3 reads TGTGCCAGCACCGGGACAGGGGGACAGCCCTCGGGGGTGTCCTACGAGCAGTACTTC.

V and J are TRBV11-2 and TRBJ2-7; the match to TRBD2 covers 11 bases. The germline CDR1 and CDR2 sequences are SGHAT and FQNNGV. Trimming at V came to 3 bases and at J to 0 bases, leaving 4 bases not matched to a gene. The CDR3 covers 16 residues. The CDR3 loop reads CASSFRTSGYSYEQYF. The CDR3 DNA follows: TGTGCCAGCAGCTTCAGGACTAGCGGGTACTCCTACGAGCAGTACTTC.

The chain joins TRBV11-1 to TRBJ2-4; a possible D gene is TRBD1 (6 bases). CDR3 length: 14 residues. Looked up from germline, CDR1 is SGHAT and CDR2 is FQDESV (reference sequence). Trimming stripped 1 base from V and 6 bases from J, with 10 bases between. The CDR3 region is CASSLEGVPNIQYF. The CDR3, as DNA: TGTGCCAGCAGCTTAGAGGGGGTGCCAAACATTCAGTACTTC. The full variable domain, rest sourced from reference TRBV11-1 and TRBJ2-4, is EAEVAQSPRYKITEKSQAVAFWCDPISGHATLYWYRQILGQGPELLVQFQDESVVDDSQLPKDRFSAERLKGVDSTLKIQPAELGDSAMYLCASSLEGVPNIQYFGAGTRLSVL.

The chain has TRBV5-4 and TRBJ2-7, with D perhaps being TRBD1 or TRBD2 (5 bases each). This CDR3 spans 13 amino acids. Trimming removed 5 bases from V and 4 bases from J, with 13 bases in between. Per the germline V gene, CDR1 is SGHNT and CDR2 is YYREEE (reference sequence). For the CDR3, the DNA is TGTGCCAGCAGGAGGGACCCTGCTTACGAGCAGTACTTC. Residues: CASRRDPAYEQYF.

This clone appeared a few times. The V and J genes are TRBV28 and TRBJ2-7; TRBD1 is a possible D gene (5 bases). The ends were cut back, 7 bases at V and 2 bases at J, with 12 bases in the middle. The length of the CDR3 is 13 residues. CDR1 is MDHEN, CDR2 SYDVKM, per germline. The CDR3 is CASKGSVTYEQYF. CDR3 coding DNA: TGTGCCAGCAAGGGGTCAGTTACCTACGAGCAGTACTTC.